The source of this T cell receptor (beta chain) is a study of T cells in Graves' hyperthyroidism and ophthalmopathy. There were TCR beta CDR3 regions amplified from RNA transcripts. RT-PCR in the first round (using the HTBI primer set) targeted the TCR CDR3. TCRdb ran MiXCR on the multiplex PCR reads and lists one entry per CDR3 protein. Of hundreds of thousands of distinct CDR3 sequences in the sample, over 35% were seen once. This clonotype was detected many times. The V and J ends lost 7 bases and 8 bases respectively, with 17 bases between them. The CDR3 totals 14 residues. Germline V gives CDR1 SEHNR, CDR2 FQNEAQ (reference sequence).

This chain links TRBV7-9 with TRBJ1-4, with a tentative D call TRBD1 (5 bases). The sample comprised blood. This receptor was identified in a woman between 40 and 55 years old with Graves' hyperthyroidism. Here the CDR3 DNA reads TGTGCCAGCACCACAACGGGGGGGAGAGAAAAACTGTTTTTT. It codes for CASTTTGGREKLFF.